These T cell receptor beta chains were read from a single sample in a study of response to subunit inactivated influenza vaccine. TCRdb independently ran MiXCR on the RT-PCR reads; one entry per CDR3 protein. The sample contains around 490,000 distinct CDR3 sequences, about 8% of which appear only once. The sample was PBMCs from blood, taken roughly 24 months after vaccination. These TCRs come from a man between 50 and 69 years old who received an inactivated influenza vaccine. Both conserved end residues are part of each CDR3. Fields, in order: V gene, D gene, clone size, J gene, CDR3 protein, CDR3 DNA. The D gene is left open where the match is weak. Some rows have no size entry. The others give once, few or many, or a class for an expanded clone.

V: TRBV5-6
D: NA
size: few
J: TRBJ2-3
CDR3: CASSLEAKLISSTDTQYF
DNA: TGTGCCAGCAGCTTGGAGGCCAAGCTCATCAGTAGCACAGATACGCAGTATTTT

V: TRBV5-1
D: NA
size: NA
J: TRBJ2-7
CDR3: CASSLLGGQDYEQYF
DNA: TGCGCCAGCAGCTTGTTGGGGGGGCAGGACTACGAGCAGTACTTC

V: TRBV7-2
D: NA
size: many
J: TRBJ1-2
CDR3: CASSLEAGDGYTF
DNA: TGTGCCAGCAGCTTAGAGGCAGGGGATGGCTACACCTTC

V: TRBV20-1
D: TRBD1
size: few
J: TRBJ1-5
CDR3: CSARKTGIDNQPQHF
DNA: TGCAGTGCTAGAAAGACAGGGATCGACAATCAGCCCCAGCATTTT

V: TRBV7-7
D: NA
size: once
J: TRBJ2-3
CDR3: CASSLSLGGGTQYF
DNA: TGTGCTAGCAGCTTAAGTCTAGGGGGGGGTACGCAGTATTTT

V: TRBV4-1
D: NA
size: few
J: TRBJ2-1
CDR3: CASSQRGNSYNEQFF
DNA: TGCGCCAGCAGCCAACGGGGTAACTCCTACAATGAGCAGTTCTTC

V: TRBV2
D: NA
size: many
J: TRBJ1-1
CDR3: CASSPHVRVGEAFF
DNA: TGTGCCAGCAGCCCGCACGTGAGGGTGGGCGAAGCTTTCTTT

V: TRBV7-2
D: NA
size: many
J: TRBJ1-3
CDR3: CASSLQGTSGNTIYF
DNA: TGTGCCAGCAGCTTACAGGGCACCTCTGGAAACACCATATATTTT

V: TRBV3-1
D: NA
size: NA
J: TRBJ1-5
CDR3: CASSQAGAQQPQHF
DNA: TGTGCCAGCAGCCAAGCAGGGGCGCAGCAGCCCCAGCATTTT

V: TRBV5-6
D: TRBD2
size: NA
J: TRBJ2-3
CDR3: CASSYGLGVTDTQYF
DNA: TGTGCCAGCAGCTACGGACTAGGGGTCACAGATACGCAGTATTTT

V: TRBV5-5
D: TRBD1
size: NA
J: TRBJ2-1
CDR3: CASSLRSRGTDEQFF
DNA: TGTGCCAGCAGCCTTAGGAGCAGGGGGACGGATGAGCAGTTCTTC

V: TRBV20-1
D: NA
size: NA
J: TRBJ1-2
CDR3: CSAYDRGVYGYTF
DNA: TGCAGTGCTTACGACAGAGGAGTCTATGGCTACACCTTC

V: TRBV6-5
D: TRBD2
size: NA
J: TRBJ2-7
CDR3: CASSYGGRSSYEQSF
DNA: TGTGCCAGCAGTTACGGCGGGAGAAGTTCCTACGAGCAGTCCTTC

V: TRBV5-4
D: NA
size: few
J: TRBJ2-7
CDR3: CASSLVGGLEQYF
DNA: TGTGCCAGCAGCTTGGTAGGGGGGCTTGAGCAGTACTTC

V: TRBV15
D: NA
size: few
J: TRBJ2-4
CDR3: CATSSPAVAKNIQYF
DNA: TGTGCCACCAGCAGTCCGGCGGTAGCCAAAAACATTCAGTACTTC

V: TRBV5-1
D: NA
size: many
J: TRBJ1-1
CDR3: CASSLDRGLNTEAFF
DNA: TGCGCCAGCAGCTTGGACCGGGGCTTGAACACTGAAGCTTTCTTT

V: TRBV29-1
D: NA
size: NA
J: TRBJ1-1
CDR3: CSVERAMNTEAFF
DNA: TGCAGCGTTGAAAGGGCTATGAACACTGAAGCTTTCTTT

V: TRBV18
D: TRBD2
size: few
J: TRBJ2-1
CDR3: CASSPSSGSYNEQFF
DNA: TGTGCCAGCTCACCCTCCAGCGGGAGCTACAATGAGCAGTTCTTC

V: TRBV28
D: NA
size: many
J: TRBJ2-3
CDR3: CASASSGSRTDTQYF
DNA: TGTGCCAGCGCCTCCAGCGGGTCCCGCACAGATACGCAGTATTTT

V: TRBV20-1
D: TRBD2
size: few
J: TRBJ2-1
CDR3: CSATTLGTSGYNEQFF
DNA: TGCAGTGCTACAACCCTCGGGACTAGCGGATACAATGAGCAGTTCTTC

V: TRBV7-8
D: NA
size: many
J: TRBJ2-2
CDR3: CASSLARRRTGELFF
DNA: TGTGCCAGCAGCTTAGCACGTCGGAGGACCGGGGAGCTGTTTTTT

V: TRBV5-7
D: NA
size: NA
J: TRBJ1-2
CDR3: CASNLTELNYGYTF
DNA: TGTGCCAGCAACTTGACAGAACTTAACTATGGCTACACCTTC

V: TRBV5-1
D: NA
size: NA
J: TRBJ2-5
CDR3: CASSVGKGIETQYF
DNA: TGCGCTAGCAGCGTAGGGAAGGGGATCGAGACCCAGTACTTC